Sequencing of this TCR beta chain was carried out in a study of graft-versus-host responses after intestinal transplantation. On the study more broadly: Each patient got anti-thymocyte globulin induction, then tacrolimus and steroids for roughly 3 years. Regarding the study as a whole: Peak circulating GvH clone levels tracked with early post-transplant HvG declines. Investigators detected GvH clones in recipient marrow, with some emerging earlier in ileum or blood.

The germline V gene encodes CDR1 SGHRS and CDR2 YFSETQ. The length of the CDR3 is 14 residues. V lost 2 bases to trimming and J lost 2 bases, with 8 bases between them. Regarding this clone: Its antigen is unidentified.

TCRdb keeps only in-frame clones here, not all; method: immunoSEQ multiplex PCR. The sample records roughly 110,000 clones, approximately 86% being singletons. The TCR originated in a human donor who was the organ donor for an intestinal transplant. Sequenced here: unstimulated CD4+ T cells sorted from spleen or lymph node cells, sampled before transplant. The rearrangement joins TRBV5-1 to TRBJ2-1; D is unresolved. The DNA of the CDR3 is TGCGCCAGCAGCTTTCAAAGGGCCTACAATGAGCAGTTCTTC. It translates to CASSFQRAYNEQFF. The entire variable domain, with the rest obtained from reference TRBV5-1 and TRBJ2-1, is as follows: KAGVTQTPRYLIKTRGQQVTLSCSPISGHRSVSWYQQTPGQGLQFLFEYFSETQRNKGNFPGRFSGRQFSNSRSEMNVSTLELGDSALYLCASSFQRAYNEQFFGPGTRLTVL.